The rows below give T cell receptor beta chains drawn from one sample of a study of T cell repertoires in cytomegalovirus infection. TCRdb ran MiXCR on the reads and lists one entry per CDR3 protein. The sample includes about 920,000 distinct CDR3 sequences, around a third of them seen just once. Antigens for these TCRs are unknown. Sample: cultured CD8+ T cells from PBMCs, taken from culture after CMV antigen stimulation. The origin of the receptors is a human donor in good health (CMV status not recorded). Some clones in this sample may be carry-over from other donors' samples. CDR3s include the opening cysteine and the closing phenylalanine or tryptophan.

>TRBV20-1|TRBJ2-1
CSASKVDEQFF
>TRBV24-1|TRBJ2-1
CATSDRWAPYNEQFF
>TRBV7-2|TRBJ2-3
CASSLEGGGAVDTQYF
>TRBV6-2/TRBV6-3|TRBJ1-6
CASNYPALNSPLHF
>TRBV7-6|TRBJ1-2
CASSSDQSALANYGYTF
>TRBV2|TRBJ2-5
CASRVYIDRYQETQYF
>TRBV7-4|TRBJ1-6
CASSLDNYNSPLHF
>TRBV28|TRBJ2-1
CASSERWEQFF
>TRBV20-1|TRBJ2-1
CSARDPGDYNEQFF
>TRBV15|TRBJ1-2
CATSTNRGLGYTF
>TRBV12-5|TRBJ1-2
CASGLSSDGLVNYGYTF
>TRBV10-2|TRBJ1-2
CASSEWTGEFGYTF
>TRBV25-1|TRBJ1-2
CASSDRVGGYTF
>TRBV19|TRBJ1-2
CASSNRNLYGYTF
>TRBV7-9|TRBJ2-2
CASSLVGLSGELFF
>TRBV7-6|TRBJ2-2
CASSPRGGPNTGELFF
>TRBV7-9|TRBJ2-1
CATATSGGAPGNEQFF
>TRBV27|TRBJ2-7
CASSYLTGEDEQYF
>TRBV7-2|TRBJ1-1
CASSSGGPTRMNTEAFF
>TRBV9|TRBJ2-1
CASSGHLTGSSYNEQFF
>TRBV7-9|TRBJ2-5
CASSRPWDQETQYF
>TRBV2|TRBJ1-2
CASPTTGFGYTF
>TRBV7-8|TRBJ1-5
CASSPGGWGLGGNQPQHF
>TRBV6-5|TRBJ2-1
CASSLSHRGDEQFF
>TRBV6-6|TRBJ1-2
CASSYDRGQSGGYTF
>TRBV7-9|TRBJ1-2
CASSHDRVDYTF
>TRBV6-6|TRBJ2-3
CASSLLGQLSTDTQYF
>TRBV6-2/TRBV6-3|TRBJ1-1
CASSPRPAWNTEAFF
>TRBV27|TRBJ1-4
CASSPLRGGAGNEKLFF
>TRBV20-1|TRBJ2-1
CSADQGSEQFF
>TRBV19|TRBJ2-3
CASSIGWDTQYF
>TRBV20-1|TRBJ2-7
CSAIETSYEQYF
>TRBV10-3|TRBJ1-1
CAIRDTGVNTEAFF
>TRBV27|TRBJ1-1
CASSLTYWDRGTEAFF
>TRBV27|TRBJ1-1
CASSGLRTEAFF
>TRBV7-8|TRBJ1-2
CASSRGWDEGTNYGYTF
>TRBV7-6|TRBJ2-6
CASSFDRRSSGANVLTF
>TRBV27|TRBJ1-6
CASSFGGVSPLHF
>TRBV20-1|TRBJ2-7
CSARDFTHHEQYF
>TRBV12-5|TRBJ1-6
CASGQDSLMSFNSPLHF